Here is one T cell receptor beta chain with its context. The record originates from a study of T cell responses to AZD1222 COVID-19 vaccine. The protocol was immunoSEQ multiplex PCR, while the TCRdb copy is restricted to in-frame clones and leaves out a portion. This table holds about 31,000 clones, around 89% found once. CDR1 SGHTA and CDR2 FQGNSA come from the germline V gene. This CDR3 is 14 amino acids long. V was trimmed by 8 bases and J by 2 bases, leaving 13 bases between them. This chain links TRBV7-2 with TRBJ2-1; maybe TRBD2 (6 bases). Material: peripheral blood, obtained 28 days after the second AZD1222 dose. The sequence came from an adult who received the AZD1222 COVID-19 vaccine. In nucleotides, the CDR3 is TGTGCCAGCCCGAGCGGGTCCCCCTACAATGAGCAGTTCTTC. Protein: CASPSGSPYNEQFF.